This T cell receptor (beta chain) appears in the sequencing data of a study of monozygotic twins with inflammatory bowel disease. Study results and limitations: IBD patients, compared with healthy twins, shared fewer clonotypes with others (especially with disease activity). Distinct T cell subtypes could not be told apart.

The CDR3 runs 14 residues. CDR1 KGHSH and CDR2 LQKENI come from the germline V gene. With regard to this clonotype: Its matching antigen is unknown.

Every TCR library drew on around 3,400 ng of total RNA. Eight cDNA synthesis reactions were run for every sample. TCRdb re-analyzed the 5' RACE reads; it lists each CDR3 protein once, without DNA. This sample's table reports 350,000 to 500,000 distinct CDR3 sequences. The sample taken for sequencing was blood. The sequence was collected from a human donor with ulcerative colitis or Crohn's disease, or a healthy co-twin of an affected twin (not recorded which). This rearrangement joins TRBV18 to TRBJ2-5. The CDR3 region is CASSPRRTKETQYF.